Shown below are 18 T cell receptor beta chains from a single sample sequenced in a study of T cell repertoires in cytomegalovirus infection. From the reads, TCRdb called clonotypes with MiXCR, one entry per CDR3 protein. In the table there are about 310,000 distinct CDR3 sequences, just under 25% of which are singletons. Antigens of these TCRs are unknown. Source: cultured PBMCs, taken from culture after CMV antigen stimulation. These receptors all stem from a human donor in good health (CMV status not recorded). Some clones in this sample may be carry-over from other donors' samples.

The chain joins TRBV6-8 to TRBJ1-5, with 7 bases that match TRBD1. The CDR3 totals 15 residues. V gave up 5 bases and J gave up 4 bases; unmatched junction bases: 8. Germline V gives CDR1 MNHGY, CDR2 SAAAGT. The CDR3 DNA is TGTGCCAGCAGTCTAAACATACAGGGGAATCAGCCCCAGCATTTT. Amino acid sequence: CASSLNIQGNQPQHF.

In DNA, the CDR3 is TGCAGTGCCGACAGGGGGGGAGGTACTGAAGCTTTCTTT. This sequence encodes CSADRGGGTEAFF. This chain uses TRBV20-1 with TRBJ1-1; 9 bases line up with TRBD1. Trimming at V came to 6 bases and at J to 5 bases, leaving 7 bases not matched to a gene. The CDR3 runs to 13 residues. Germline CDR1 DFQATT, CDR2 SNEGSKA (reference sequence).

This clonotype was counted a few times. The V call is TRBV7-8, the J call TRBJ2-4; D uncertain. The CDR3 spans 14 residues. Trimming removed 2 bases from V and 8 bases from J, with 13 bases in between. Germline values: CDR1 SGHVS, CDR2 FQNEAQ. Here the CDR3 DNA reads TGTGCCAGCAGCTTACAAACTATTGGAGACATTCAGTACTTC. Protein sequence: CASSLQTIGDIQYF.

There are a few counts of this clonotype. In DNA form, the CDR3 reads TGTGCCACCAGTGATTGGGGGGGATCCCAGCGCGATGAGCAGTTCTTC. Protein product: CATSDWGGSQRDEQFF. This sequence joins TRBV24-1 and TRBJ2-1; 7 bases line up with TRBD2. The trim removed 2 bases at V and 8 bases at J, leaving 11 bases unmatched. This CDR3 region has 16 residues. CDR1 and CDR2 from the germline V gene are KGHDR and SFDVKD.

This clonotype was detected many times. This chain links TRBV6-2 or TRBV6-3 with TRBJ2-1; tentative D call: TRBD2 (5 bases). From germline, CDR1 is MNHEY and CDR2 SVGEGT. The ends were cut back, 7 bases at V and 0 bases at J, with 13 bases in the middle. The CDR3 spans 15 residues. CDR3 sequence reads: CASTPLGSSYNEQFF. CDR3 bases: TGTGCCAGCACCCCTCTAGGGAGCTCCTACAATGAGCAGTTCTTC.

The chain is built from TRBV11-2 and TRBJ1-1; D is uncertain. The V gene's germline CDR1 is SGHAT and CDR2 FQNNGV. This CDR3 contains 15 residues. Trimming removed 0 bases at V and 2 bases at J, with 10 bases between. The CDR3 region is CASSLDRVSNTEAFF. The CDR3 nucleotides read TGTGCCAGCAGCTTAGATCGGGTCAGCAACACTGAAGCTTTCTTT. Combining the CDR3 with reference TRBV11-2 and TRBJ1-1 gives the whole variable domain EAGVAQSPRYKIIEKRQSVAFWCNPISGHATLYWYQQILGQGPKLLIQFQNNGVVDDSQLPKDRFSAERLKGVDSTLKIQPAKLEDSAVYLCASSLDRVSNTEAFFGQGTRLTVV.

V and J are TRBV6-5 and TRBJ2-7; TRBD1 or TRBD2 may be the D gene (6 bases each). V gave up 0 bases and J gave up 4 bases, with 10 bases separating them. Germline V gives CDR1 MNHEY, CDR2 SVGAGI. There are 14 residues in the CDR3. The CDR3 loop is CASSYSKGGYEQYV. DNA of the CDR3: TGTGCCAGCAGTTACTCGAAAGGGGGGTACGAGCAGTACGTC.

In this sample, this clonotype turned up a few times. This chain joins TRBV6-1 and TRBJ2-7; D perhaps matches TRBD2 (5 bases). The CDR3 contains 15 residues. The germline V gene encodes CDR1 MNHNS and CDR2 SASEGT. V lost 6 bases to trimming and J lost 4 bases, with 19 bases between them. The CDR3 is CASRLGPGPGYEQYV. DNA of the CDR3: TGTGCCAGCAGGCTAGGACCCGGGCCGGGATACGAGCAGTACGTC.

This chain uses TRBV29-1 with TRBJ1-5; TRBD1 might be the D (5 bases). This CDR3 has 13 residues. The V end was cut by 6 bases, the J end by 2 bases, with 11 bases between. Looked up from germline, CDR1 is SQVTM and CDR2 is ANQGSEA. CDR3 nucleotide sequence: TGCAGCGTCCAGGGTAGGGGCAATCAGCCCCAGCATTTT. It encodes CSVQGRGNQPQHF.

The chain uses TRBV27 and TRBJ2-7; TRBD1 might be the D (5 bases). Trimming took 2 bases from V and 7 from J, leaving 12 bases between them. The length of the CDR3 is 13 residues. Germline V gives CDR1 MNHEY, CDR2 SMNVEV (reference sequence). CDR3 sequence (DNA): TGTGCCAGCAGTTTACCCCCTTACAGGGAGCAGTACTTC. This translates into CASSLPPYREQYF.

This clonotype was detected a few times. This chain connects TRBV6-2 or TRBV6-3 to TRBJ2-5; weak D call: TRBD2 (6 bases). The CDR3 loop spans 16 amino acids. Between the trimmed V and J ends, which lost 4 bases and 4 bases, there was a span of 19 bases. The germline gives CDR1 MNHEY, CDR2 SVGEGT. The CDR3, as DNA: TGTGCCAGCAGTTTCCTCCGAGCGGAGGGGAGAGAGACCCAGTACTTC. Amino acid sequence: CASSFLRAEGRETQYF.

The chain links TRBV7-8 to TRBJ2-1, with D possibly matching TRBD2 (5 bases). V gave up 5 bases and J gave up 6 bases, with 11 bases separating them. The CDR3 length is 13 residues. Germline CDR1 reads SGHVS; CDR2 reads FQNEAQ. The CDR3 sequence is CASSAGPLNEQFF. DNA for the CDR3: TGTGCCAGCAGCGCGGGTCCCCTCAATGAGCAGTTCTTC. The whole variable domain, filled in from reference TRBV7-8 and TRBJ2-1, reads GAGVSQSPRYKVAKRGQDVALRCDPISGHVSLFWYQQALGQGPEFLTYFQNEAQLDKSGLPSDRFFAERPEGSVSTLKIQRTQQEDSAVYLCASSAGPLNEQFFGPGTRLTVL.

In this sample, this clonotype turned up a few times. V and J are TRBV6-5 and TRBJ2-5; 8 bases line up with TRBD1. This CDR3 comprises 14 residues. V shed 4 bases, J shed 2 bases, and the junction held 3 bases outside the gene matches. Per the germline V gene, CDR1 is MNHEY and CDR2 is SVGAGI. This CDR3 reads CASSSRGRQETQYF. CDR3 bases: TGTGCCAGCAGTTCCAGGGGGCGGCAAGAGACCCAGTACTTC.

This clonotype was seen more than once but under ten times. V is TRBV12-3 or TRBV12-4 and J is TRBJ2-5; D is ambiguous. Trimming pared 3 bases from V and 7 bases from J, leaving 12 bases between. The CDR3 has 13 residues. The CDR3 coding sequence is TGTGCCAGCAGTTTTGGCCCTTGGGCGACCCAGTACTTC. It is translated as CASSFGPWATQYF.

A few counts support this clonotype. This chain connects TRBV5-1 to TRBJ2-1, with 10 positions matching TRBD1. Trimming removed 4 bases from V and 6 bases from J; junction bases left unmatched: 7. Per germline, CDR1 SGHRS and CDR2 YFSETQ. The CDR3 sequence is 15 residues long. This chain's CDR3 is CASSTSGTGVNEQFF. CDR3 DNA: TGCGCCAGCAGCACCTCCGGGACAGGGGTCAATGAGCAGTTCTTC.

This clonotype was seen ten or more times. V usage is TRBV24-1 and J usage is TRBJ2-2; weak D call: TRBD1 (6 bases). The CDR3 is 17 amino acids. Germline V gives CDR1 KGHDR, CDR2 SFDVKD. V lost 1 base and J lost 1, with 12 bases in between. DNA of the CDR3: TGTGCCACCAGTGATTTCGATGTGACAGGGAACACCGGGGAGCTGTTTTTT. Translating gives CATSDFDVTGNTGELFF.

This rearrangement joins TRBV6-6 to TRBJ2-2; D gene uncertain. The V end was cut by 6 bases, the J end by 7 bases, with 12 bases between. Looked up from germline, CDR1 is MNHNY and CDR2 is SVGAGI (reference sequence). This CDR3 contains 13 residues. The CDR3 DNA sequence: TGTGCCAGCAGCAACGGCCCCGGCGGGGAGCTGTTTTTT. Protein product: CASSNGPGGELFF.

This clonotype was detected ten times or more. The rearrangement uses TRBV7-2 and TRBJ2-4; 13 bases align to TRBD2. The CDR3 contains 21 residues. J lost 3 bases, V lost 5 bases, and 19 bases had no gene match. CDR1 SGHTA and CDR2 FQGNSA come from the germline V gene. As DNA, the CDR3 is TGTGCCAGCAGCCCTAGCGCCGGGACTAGCGGGACGACCCTGTTCAAAAACATTCAGTACTTC. Protein sequence: CASSPSAGTSGTTLFKNIQYF.